This paragraph reports one T cell receptor (beta chain). Cohort 3 donors were reported recovered after two negative PCRs, clearance, or symptom resolution. The sample originates from a study of blood T cell repertoires in COVID-19. Germline V CDR1 and CDR2: SGHNT, YYREEE (reference sequence). V lost 4 bases and J lost 1, with 15 bases in between. The CDR3 has 16 amino acids. Clones were read by immunoSEQ multiplex PCR, and TCRdb kept only the in-frame ones, dropping some. The repertoire includes about 180,000 clones, roughly nine tenths of them detected once, and roughly 7.3% sits in the top ten. The TCR sequence derives from a woman between 50 and 59 years old who had recovered from COVID-19. The specimen was PBMCs or T cells enriched from blood (not recorded which). The V call is TRBV5-4, the J call TRBJ2-1; possibly TRBD2 for D (5 bases). In DNA, the CDR3 is TGTGCCAGCAGCCCCACGTTGACTAAATCCTACAATGAGCAGTTCTTC. Residues: CASSPTLTKSYNEQFF. Variable domain in full (rest from reference TRBV5-4 and TRBJ2-1): ETGVTQSPTHLIKTRGQQVTLRCSSQSGHNTVSWYQQALGQGPQFIFQYYREEENGRGNFPPRFSGLQFPNYSSELNVNALELDDSALYLCASSPTLTKSYNEQFFGPGTRLTVL.